These T cell receptor beta chains were read from a single sample in a study of response to subunit inactivated influenza vaccine. TCRdb itself ran the RT-PCR reads through MiXCR, one entry per CDR3 protein. The sample shows around 750,000 distinct CDR3 sequences, 20% to 25% of them seen only once. The sample in question was PBMCs from blood, obtained more than 4 days after vaccination. These receptors came from a man aged 45-65 years who received an inactivated influenza vaccine. Both conserved end residues are part of each CDR3. Each record gives: J gene, clone size, D gene, V gene, CDR3 protein, CDR3 DNA. The D gene is left open where the match is weak. Clone sizes are given selectively: once, few, many, or a class where the clone is expanded.

TRBJ2-1 . TRBD2 TRBV5-1 CASSIRLAGYNEQFF TGCGCCAGCAGCATCCGACTAGCGGGCTACAATGAGCAGTTCTTC
TRBJ1-4 few . TRBV7-2 CASSPETNEKLFF TGTGCCAGCAGCCCAGAAACTAATGAAAAACTGTTTTTT
TRBJ2-7 few . TRBV5-1 CASSEDSLSYEQYF TGCGCCAGCAGCGAGGACAGCCTATCCTACGAGCAGTACTTC
TRBJ1-2 few . TRBV4-2 CASSQEQVGSYTF TGTGCCAGCAGCCAAGAACAGGTCGGAAGCTACACCTTC
TRBJ2-2 many . TRBV7-8 CASSPTLTGRGANTGELFF TGTGCCAGCAGCCCAACTCTCACCGGACGGGGCGCGAACACCGGGGAGCTGTTTTTT
TRBJ1-5 . TRBD1 TRBV7-2 CASSFQGAGQPQHF TGTGCCAGCAGCTTTCAGGGGGCAGGTCAGCCCCAGCATTTT
TRBJ2-7 few . TRBV28 CASREGHSYEQYF TGTGCCAGCAGGGAAGGGCACTCCTACGAGCAGTACTTC
TRBJ2-3 . TRBD2 TRBV5-1 CASSASGVTDTQYF TGCGCCAGCAGCGCTAGCGGGGTAACAGATACGCAGTATTTT
TRBJ2-1 many TRBD1 TRBV7-9 CASSFDRVLLF TGTGCCAGCAGCTTCGACAGGGTCCTCCTCTTC
TRBJ2-5 . TRBD1 TRBV6-2/TRBV6-3 CASNDRGYQETQYF TGTGCCAGCAATGACAGGGGGTACCAAGAGACCCAGTACTTC
TRBJ2-2 many . TRBV29-1 CSVYGTANTGELFF TGCAGCGTCTACGGGACCGCGAACACCGGGGAGCTGTTTTTT
TRBJ1-4 many . TRBV28 CATKRGQQREKLFF TGTGCCACCAAACGAGGACAGCAAAGGGAAAAACTGTTTTTT
TRBJ2-1 few TRBD1 TRBV20-1 CSARDPGQGTYNEQFF TGCAGTGCTAGAGATCCGGGACAGGGCACCTACAATGAGCAGTTCTTC
TRBJ2-2 . . TRBV7-2 CAGSLVAGTNTGELFF TGTGCCGGCAGCTTAGTGGCAGGGACGAACACCGGGGAGCTGTTTTTT
TRBJ2-3 few TRBD2 TRBV4-2 CASSQGSSGRLTDTQYF TGTGCCAGCAGCCAAGGTTCTAGCGGGAGGCTCACAGATACGCAGTATTTT
TRBJ1-4 . . TRBV11-2 CASSLDWSQGSLFF TGTGCCAGCAGCTTAGATTGGTCCCAGGGTTCTCTGTTTTTT
TRBJ2-2 . TRBD2 TRBV20-1 CSAHEAGAGGELFF TGCAGTGCACATGAAGCGGGAGCGGGCGGGGAGCTGTTTTTT
TRBJ2-1 . TRBD2 TRBV9 CASSPYSGSTYNEQFF TGTGCCAGCAGCCCATATAGCGGGAGCACCTACAATGAGCAGTTCTTC
TRBJ1-2 few TRBD1 TRBV29-1 CSVAKAPGQSNYGYTF TGCAGCGTCGCCAAAGCCCCGGGACAGAGTAACTATGGCTACACCTTC
TRBJ2-7 few . TRBV30 CAWSVGVSYEQYF TGTGCCTGGAGTGTAGGGGTATCCTACGAGCAGTACTTC
TRBJ2-3 few TRBD2 TRBV7-2 CASSRSGTSGGDTQYF TGTGCCAGCAGCCGTTCCGGGACTAGCGGGGGCGATACGCAGTATTTT
TRBJ2-2 . . TRBV7-2 CASSPPRLVGTGELFF TGTGCCAGCAGCCCCCCGAGGCTTGTAGGCACCGGGGAGCTGTTTTTT
TRBJ2-1 . TRBD2 TRBV10-3 CAISTSRLAGNEQFF TGTGCCATCAGCACTTCCCGACTAGCCGGCAATGAGCAGTTCTTC
TRBJ1-6 many TRBD1 TRBV20-1 CSAPGQGYSPLHF TGCAGTGCCCCGGGACAGGGTTATTCACCCCTCCACTTT
TRBJ2-7 few . TRBV27 CASSLSSGMDFEQYF TGTGCCAGCAGTTTATCGTCGGGGATGGACTTCGAGCAGTACTTC
TRBJ2-5 . TRBD2 TRBV5-1 CASSSTSGRERYQVTQYF TGCGCCAGCAGCTCAACTAGCGGGAGGGAGAGGTACCAAGTGACCCAGTACTTC
TRBJ1-1 . . TRBV20-1 CSASGGSPAGTEAFF TGCAGTGCTAGCGGGGGGAGTCCGGCCGGCACTGAAGCTTTCTTT
TRBJ2-7 . . TRBV27 CASWTVGYEQYF TGTGCCAGTTGGACAGTGGGCTACGAGCAGTACTTC
TRBJ1-1 few . TRBV7-9 CASSLAPVPEAFF TGTGCCAGCAGCTTAGCGCCAGTCCCTGAAGCTTTCTTT
TRBJ2-3 few TRBD2 TRBV13 CASSLSSGRLDTQYF TGTGCCAGCAGCTTATCCAGCGGGAGGTTAGATACGCAGTATTTT
TRBJ2-3 few . TRBV4-3 CASSLGGRSDTQYF TGCGCCAGCAGCCTAGGGGGAAGGTCAGATACGCAGTATTTT
TRBJ2-5 . . TRBV5-6 CASSWAQGWETQYF TGTGCCAGCAGCTGGGCCCAGGGCTGGGAGACCCAGTACTTC
TRBJ1-2 . TRBD1 TRBV18 CASSTGEGYGYTF TGTGCCAGCTCGACAGGGGAAGGGTATGGCTACACCTTC
TRBJ2-5 . TRBD1 TRBV6-2/TRBV6-3 CASRAGGDETQYF TGTGCCAGCAGAGCAGGGGGTGATGAGACCCAGTACTTC
TRBJ2-5 few . TRBV6-1 CASSEQGQQETQYF TGTGCCAGCAGTGAACAGGGGCAGCAAGAGACCCAGTACTTC
TRBJ1-5 . TRBD1 TRBV28 CASSRDRADHQPQHF TGTGCCAGCAGCCGGGACAGGGCAGATCATCAGCCCCAGCATTTT
TRBJ2-1 . . TRBV4-3 CASSQDETDSSYNEQFF TGCGCCAGCAGCCAAGATGAGACAGACAGCTCCTACAATGAGCAGTTCTTC
TRBJ2-7 . . TRBV29-1 CSVEVQPAYEQYF TGCAGCGTTGAGGTACAGCCAGCCTACGAGCAGTACTTC
TRBJ1-3 few TRBD1 TRBV6-5 CASSYRDRPNSGNTIYF TGTGCCAGCAGTTATCGGGACAGGCCCAACTCTGGAAACACCATATATTTT
TRBJ2-5 . TRBD1 TRBV7-9 CASSSGTAETQYF TGTGCCAGCAGCTCGGGGACAGCAGAGACCCAGTACTTC
TRBJ2-5 few TRBD1 TRBV6-2/TRBV6-3 CASTLTGGANSKTQYF TGTGCCAGCACTTTGACAGGGGGCGCGAATTCTAAGACCCAGTACTTC
TRBJ2-1 few . TRBV7-2 CASSSMDEQFF TGTGCCAGCAGCTCGATGGATGAGCAGTTCTTC
TRBJ2-7 . TRBD1 TRBV7-8 CASSLSGTGYREQYF TGTGCCAGCAGCCTATCCGGGACAGGGTATAGGGAGCAGTACTTC
TRBJ2-2 many . TRBV5-6 CASKVTPQAGELFF TGTGCCAGCAAGGTCACTCCGCAGGCCGGGGAGCTGTTTTTT
TRBJ1-3 few TRBD1 TRBV12-3/TRBV12-4 CASSLTGGSTGNTIYF TGTGCCAGCAGTTTGACAGGGGGCTCCACTGGAAACACCATATATTTT
TRBJ2-7 many TRBD1 TRBV12-3/TRBV12-4 CASSLGLGQGYEQYF TGTGCCAGCAGTTTAGGTTTGGGACAGGGCTACGAGCAGTACTTC
TRBJ2-3 few . TRBV7-9 CASSYHPGQLSTDTQYF TGTGCCAGCAGCTATCATCCGGGACAACTAAGCACAGATACGCAGTATTTT
TRBJ2-7 . . TRBV12-3/TRBV12-4 CASSLTAGSSEQYF TGTGCCAGCAGTTTAACGGCAGGTTCGTCCGAGCAGTACTTC
TRBJ2-1 few TRBD2 TRBV5-1 CASSSGTSGRGEQFF TGCGCCAGCAGCAGCGGGACTAGCGGGAGAGGGGAGCAGTTCTTC